The text below deals with one TCR beta chain. This record comes from a study of T cell changes during pregnancy in multiple sclerosis. Measured with immunoSEQ multiplex PCR; TCRdb has only the in-frame clones, and not every one. The sample carries over 100,000 clones, roughly 92% recorded once. The CDR3 length is 14 residues. The germline V gene encodes CDR1 SNHLY and CDR2 FYNNEI. V lost 2 bases, J lost 3 bases, and 8 bases lay in between. The chain joins TRBV2 to TRBJ1-5, with D perhaps matching TRBD1 (6 bases). The receptor was derived from a female donor with multiple sclerosis, enrolled in a pregnancy study. This specimen consisted of peripheral blood, obtained in the third trimester of pregnancy. The DNA for the CDR3 is TGTGCCAGCAGTGAACGGGACAACAATCAGCCCCAGCATTTT. Protein product: CASSERDNNQPQHF.